This T cell receptor (beta chain) was found in a study of blood T cell repertoires in COVID-19. Methods used by the authors: Estimates of nucleated cell counts were drawn from the amplification of reference gene primers. Assay: immunoSEQ multiplex PCR; the TCRdb copy retains only in-frame clones and omits some. D and trimming were read from the DNA, whereas the V and J calls and clone size are those reported in that table. Of 65,000 to 85,000 clones listed, about four fifths are singletons. Germline V gene data show CDR1 as SGDLS and CDR2 as YYNGEE. The CDR3 totals 14 residues. The junction had 7 bases not matched to a gene; V was cut back by 6 bases and J by 5 bases. As concerns this clone: Other nucleotide sequences in the sample specify the same CDR3.

This TCR was recovered from an elderly woman with active or convalescent COVID-19. The material sequenced was peripheral blood. The gene calls are TRBV9 and TRBJ2-2; 7 bases align to TRBD2. The chain's CDR3 is CASTSGGSTGELFF. Here the CDR3 DNA reads TGTGCCAGCACATCCGGGGGGTCGACCGGGGAGCTGTTTTTT.